This T cell receptor (beta chain) derives from a study of blood T cell repertoires in COVID-19 (dated by TCRdb to the early 2020s). Some background on the complete study: Collaborator samples came from the United States, Italy and Spain and covered acute and convalescent phases of COVID-19. The material from the prospective study consisted of cDNA or gDNA derived from T cells, B-cell-depleted T cells, or PBMCs. The dataset comprised deeply sampled blood TCRbeta repertoires from subjects exposed to, actively infected with, or recovered from COVID-19. The repertoires were released in a freely available public database meant as a resource for research on the immune response to SARS-CoV-2. Samples were obtained from the ongoing ImmuneRACE study (first 160 participants) and from over a thousand subjects provided by 6 global collaborators. Nearly every sample came with metadata listing a de-identified subject ID, COVID-19 status, age in years and sex. Where available, HLA class I and class II types were obtained from metadata supplied by the sample provider rather than from assay-based typing. The full study reports these points: The quantity of clinical and demographic metadata differed by source and by participant and was supplied without curation.

Measured from the cysteine to the phenylalanine, the CDR3 is 11 residues long. Only the CDR3 portion is preserved as DNA: 33 bases, with reading frame beginning at the first base. Trimming costs V 3 bases and J 14 bases, and their ends lie 13 bases apart. On this clone: Its recognized antigen is unknown. No base quality values were provided; no much bigger clone lies one nucleotide off.

TCRbeta CDR3 regions were amplified from genomic DNA using the immunoSEQ Assay, a bias-controlled multiplex PCR. For the original study's pipeline: The number of nucleated cells in each sample was estimated by amplification of reference gene primers within the assay. Sequence reads were collapsed and filtered to measure the absolute abundance of every unique TCRbeta CDR3 rearrangement. For each sample, productive Simpson clonality was calculated as the square root of Simpson's diversity index across productive rearrangements. Drawn from immuneACCESS, this table holds only the in-frame rearrangements with V and J called that TCRdb kept. Clones are partly lost; checked studies trace under half to an unresolved V gene and leave the rest unexplained. The DNA gave D and trimming, while V, J and clone size come from that table. The sample table holds under 150,000 clones, of which approximately 80% were seen once. The ten largest clonotypes hold roughly 2.9% of the sample.

Collaborating institutions collected whole blood in K2EDTA tubes following their own protocols. For TCRbeta analysis, collaborators shipped samples as frozen whole blood, isolated PBMCs, or DNA extracted from either of those sample types. The V and J segments used are TRBV12-3 or TRBV12-4 and TRBJ2-5, with TRBD1 perhaps the D gene, on 6 matching bases. The receptor was isolated from a woman between 40 and 55 years old with active or convalescent COVID-19. The sequencing sample was made of peripheral blood. The CDR3 reads CASSLGQGPYF. The nucleotides read TGTGCCAGCAGTTTGGGACAAGGCCCTTACTTC.